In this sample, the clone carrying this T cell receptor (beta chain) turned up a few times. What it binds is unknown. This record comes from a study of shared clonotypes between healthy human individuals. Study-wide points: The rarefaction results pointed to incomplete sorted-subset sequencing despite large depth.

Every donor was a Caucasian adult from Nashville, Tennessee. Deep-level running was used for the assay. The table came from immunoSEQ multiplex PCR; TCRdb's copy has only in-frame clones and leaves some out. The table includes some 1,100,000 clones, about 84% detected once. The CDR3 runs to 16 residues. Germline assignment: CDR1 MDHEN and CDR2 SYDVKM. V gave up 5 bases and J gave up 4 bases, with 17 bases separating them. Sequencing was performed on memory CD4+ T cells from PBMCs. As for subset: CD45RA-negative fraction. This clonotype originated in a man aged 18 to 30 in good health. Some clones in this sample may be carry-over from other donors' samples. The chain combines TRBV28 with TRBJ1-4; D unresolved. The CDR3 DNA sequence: TGTGCCAGCAGTCCCCCTCCGAGGGCGGGTAATGAAAAACTGTTTTTT. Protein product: CASSPPPRAGNEKLFF.